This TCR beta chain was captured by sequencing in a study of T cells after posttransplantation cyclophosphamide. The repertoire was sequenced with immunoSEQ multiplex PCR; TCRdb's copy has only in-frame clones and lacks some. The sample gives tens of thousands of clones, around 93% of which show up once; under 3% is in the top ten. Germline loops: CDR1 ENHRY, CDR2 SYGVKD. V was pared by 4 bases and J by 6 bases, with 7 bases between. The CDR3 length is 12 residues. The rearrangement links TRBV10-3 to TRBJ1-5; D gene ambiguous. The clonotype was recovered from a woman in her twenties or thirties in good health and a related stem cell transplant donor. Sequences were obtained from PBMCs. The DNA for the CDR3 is TGTGCCATCAGTGTTGAAGGTCAGCCCCAGCATTTT. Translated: CAISVEGQPQHF.